Sequencing of this T cell receptor beta chain was carried out in a study of T cells after yellow fever vaccination (dated by TCRdb to about 2019). As for the study more broadly: Libraries from fractions with low cell numbers were prepared with the SMART-Seq v4 Ultra Low Input RNA kit. To follow T-cell clones before and after primary and booster YFV17D yellow fever vaccination, bulk TCR alpha and beta repertoires were sequenced over time. Two healthy male donors, one aged 18 to 30 and one aged 30 to 40 years, made up the cohort. Blood samples were taken at several timepoints before and after primary and secondary immunization, and bulk PBMC replicates and cell subsets were isolated. What the research found in general, with its limitations: After the booster, most clones that had expanded after primary vaccination were detected again (around 96% of CD4 and around 88% of CD8), suggesting broad maintenance of memory. Only a couple of donors were included in the study, so the extent to which the findings can be generalized is limited. Computational filtering was required because FACS-sorted repertoires could contain abundant contaminating clonotypes from the bulk population. A small share of clonotypes occurred in both CD4 and CD8 compartments, likely arising from convergent recombination. Compared with the primary T-cell response, the secondary T-cell response was faster but weaker, reaching its peak on day 5 rather than on day 15.

This clonotype was detected a few times. Its antigen is still unknown. One base away there is no much larger clone; base qualities are not given. CDR1 and CDR2 are read off the germline V gene as SGHAT and FQNNGV. CDR3 length: 14 amino acids, cysteine to phenylalanine. The CDR3 DNA has 42 bases and is translated from base 1. Trimming removed 2 bases from V and 10 bases from J, leaving 12 bases between the germline ends. Read against the paper, the sample's treatment or condition label means: live attenuated yellow fever vaccine strain. PBMCs were isolated from peripheral blood using a standard Ficoll-Paque protocol. Dynabeads CD4 and CD8 positive selection kits were used to isolate the CD4 and CD8 T-cell fractions. RNA was extracted with TriZol from bulk PBMCs, CD4 and CD8 fractions, and dextramer-positive and dextramer-negative fractions. Synthesis of TCR cDNA relied on 5'RACE template switching, a step that introduced a universal primer site along with unique molecular identifiers. cDNA synthesis was primed from both the TCR alpha and TCR beta constant segments. Libraries were amplified in two PCR steps, with sample barcodes and sequencing adapters added in the second step. Sequencing of the libraries was done on either Illumina HiSeq 2500 (2x100 bp) or NovaSeq (2x150 bp). The authors' pipeline ran thus. Reads were demultiplexed and collapsed into UMI consensus sequences with MIGEC, and V(D)J alignment was performed with MiXCR. Vaccine-responding clonotypes were defined with edgeR using replicate PBMC samples, requiring FDR below 0.01 and a log2 fold change above 5 up to day 15. Bulk clonotypes were assigned CD4 or CD8 identity according to which sequenced CD4 or CD8 repertoire held them at higher abundance. TCRdb reprocessed the public reads (quality trimming at Q25 with fastp, clone calling with MiXCR) and kept in-frame beta chains. Records with the same CDR3 protein are collapsed into one entry carrying the most frequent genes and DNA. Clone size and V and J calls follow TCRdb, not the original study. The sample table lists roughly 150,000 distinct CDR3 sequences, just over 6.5% of them with a count of one. The ten largest clones add up to approximately 0.59% of the sample.

The source was CD4+ T cells sorted from PBMCs, collected 10 days after the yellow fever booster vaccination. The sequence was obtained from a young man who received the YFV17D yellow fever vaccine. The V and J genes are TRBV11-2 and TRBJ1-6; the D gene remains uncertain. The CDR3 in this case is CASSLPGLGSPLHF. The DNA reads as follows: TGTGCCAGCAGCTTACCGGGGTTAGGCTCACCCCTCCACTTT.